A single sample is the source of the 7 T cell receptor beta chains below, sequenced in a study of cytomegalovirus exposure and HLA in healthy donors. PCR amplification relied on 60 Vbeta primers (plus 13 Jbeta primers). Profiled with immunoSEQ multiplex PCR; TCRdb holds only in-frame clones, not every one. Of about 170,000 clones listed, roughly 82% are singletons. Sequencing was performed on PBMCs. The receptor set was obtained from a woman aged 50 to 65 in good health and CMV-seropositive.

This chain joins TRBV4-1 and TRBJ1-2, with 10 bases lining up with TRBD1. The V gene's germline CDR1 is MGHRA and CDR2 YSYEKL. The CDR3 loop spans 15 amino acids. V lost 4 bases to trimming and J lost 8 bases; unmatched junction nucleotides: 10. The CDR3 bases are TGCGCCAGCAGCCTCACCAGACAGGGGGCTGGAGGCTACACCTTC. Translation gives CASSLTRQGAGGYTF.

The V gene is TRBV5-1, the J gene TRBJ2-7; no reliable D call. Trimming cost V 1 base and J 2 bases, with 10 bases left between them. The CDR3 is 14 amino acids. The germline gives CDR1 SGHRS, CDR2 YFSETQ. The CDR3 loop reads CASSLSQSPYEQYF. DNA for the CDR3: TGCGCCAGCAGCTTGTCACAGAGCCCCTACGAGCAGTACTTC. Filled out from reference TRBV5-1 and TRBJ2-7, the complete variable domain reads KAGVTQTPRYLIKTRGQQVTLSCSPISGHRSVSWYQQTPGQGLQFLFEYFSETQRNKGNFPGRFSGRQFSNSRSEMNVSTLELGDSALYLCASSLSQSPYEQYFGPGTRLTVT.

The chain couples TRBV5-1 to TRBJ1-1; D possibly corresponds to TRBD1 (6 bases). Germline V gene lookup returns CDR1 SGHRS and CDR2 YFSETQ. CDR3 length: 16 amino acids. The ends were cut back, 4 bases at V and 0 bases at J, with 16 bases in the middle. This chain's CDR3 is CASSPVQGNMNTEAFF. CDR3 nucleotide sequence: TGCGCCAGCAGCCCCGTTCAGGGGAACATGAACACTGAAGCTTTCTTT. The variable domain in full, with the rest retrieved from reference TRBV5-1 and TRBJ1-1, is KAGVTQTPRYLIKTRGQQVTLSCSPISGHRSVSWYQQTPGQGLQFLFEYFSETQRNKGNFPGRFSGRQFSNSRSEMNVSTLELGDSALYLCASSPVQGNMNTEAFFGQGTRLTVV.

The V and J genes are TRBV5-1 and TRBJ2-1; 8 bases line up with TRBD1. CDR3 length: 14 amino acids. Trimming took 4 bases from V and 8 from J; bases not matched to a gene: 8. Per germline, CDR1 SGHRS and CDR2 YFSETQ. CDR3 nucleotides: TGCGCCAGCAGCCGGGGACAGGAATCGGATGAGCAGTTCTTC. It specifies CASSRGQESDEQFF.

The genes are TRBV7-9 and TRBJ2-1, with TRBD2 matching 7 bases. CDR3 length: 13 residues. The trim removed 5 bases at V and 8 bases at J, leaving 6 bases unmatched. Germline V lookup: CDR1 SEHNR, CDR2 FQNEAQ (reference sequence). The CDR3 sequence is CASSRGEGYEQFF. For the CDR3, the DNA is TGTGCCAGCAGCCGTGGGGAGGGGTATGAGCAGTTCTTC.

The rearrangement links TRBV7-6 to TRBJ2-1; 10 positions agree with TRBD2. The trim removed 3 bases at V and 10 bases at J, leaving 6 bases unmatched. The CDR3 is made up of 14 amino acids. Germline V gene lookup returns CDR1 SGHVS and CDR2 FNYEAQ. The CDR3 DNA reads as TGTGCCAGCAGCTTGAGCGGGGGGGCTTGGGAGCAGTTCTTC. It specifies CASSLSGGAWEQFF.

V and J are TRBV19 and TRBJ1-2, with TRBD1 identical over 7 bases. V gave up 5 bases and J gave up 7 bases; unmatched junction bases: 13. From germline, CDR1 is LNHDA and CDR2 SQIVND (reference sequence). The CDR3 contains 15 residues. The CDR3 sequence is CASSYSPGQQLGYTF. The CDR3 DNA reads TGTGCCAGTAGTTATAGCCCGGGACAGCAACTTGGCTACACCTTC.